A selection of T cell receptor beta chains follows, all from one sample in a study of response to subunit inactivated influenza vaccine. TCRdb re-called the RT-PCR reads with MiXCR, one entry per CDR3 protein. The table lists about 520,000 distinct CDR3 sequences, 25% of them singletons, with 1.5% to 2% in the top ten. The starting material was CD4+ T cells sorted from PBMCs, obtained less than 6 days after vaccination. All receptors derive from a man aged 45-60 years who received an inactivated influenza vaccine. The CDR3 runs from the conserved cysteine through the conserved F or W. The D gene is left open where the match is weak. A row's size may be missing; if present it is once, few, many or a size class.

J gene: TRBJ2-1
V gene: TRBV11-2
D gene: .
clone size: .
CDR3 DNA: TGTGCCAGCAGCCCTCGGAGCGCAGCACATTCCTCTCTGAATGAGCAGTTCTTC
CDR3 protein: CASSPRSAAHSSLNEQFF

J gene: TRBJ1-1
V gene: TRBV3-1
D gene: .
clone size: .
CDR3 DNA: TGTGCCACCTCCCAAGATCTAGGAGGGGACACTGAAGCTTTCTTT
CDR3 protein: CATSQDLGGDTEAFF

J gene: TRBJ2-6
V gene: TRBV20-1
D gene: .
clone size: few
CDR3 DNA: TGCAGTGCTCGGGACTGGGCCTCTGGGGCCAACGTCCTGACTTTC
CDR3 protein: CSARDWASGANVLTF

J gene: TRBJ2-2
V gene: TRBV20-1
D gene: .
clone size: few
CDR3 DNA: TGCAGTGCCTTACGGACTACCACCGGGGAGCTGTTTTTT
CDR3 protein: CSALRTTTGELFF

J gene: TRBJ2-5
V gene: TRBV24-1
D gene: .
clone size: .
CDR3 DNA: TGTGCCACCAGTGATTTCAGGCACCAGGCCCAGTACTTC
CDR3 protein: CATSDFRHQAQYF

J gene: TRBJ2-2
V gene: TRBV12-3/TRBV12-4
D gene: .
clone size: .
CDR3 DNA: TGTGCCACCCGTGGTGTCGCCGGGGAGCTGTTTTTT
CDR3 protein: CATRGVAGELFF

J gene: TRBJ2-1
V gene: TRBV7-2
D gene: .
clone size: .
CDR3 DNA: TGTGCCAGCAGCTTAGAGTACAGCAACAATGAGCAGTTCTTC
CDR3 protein: CASSLEYSNNEQFF

J gene: TRBJ2-3
V gene: TRBV20-1
D gene: TRBD2
clone size: few
CDR3 DNA: TGCAGTGCTAACCTTGCCCTAGCGGGAGGGCCCCCAGATACGCAGTATTTT
CDR3 protein: CSANLALAGGPPDTQYF

J gene: TRBJ2-2
V gene: TRBV20-1
D gene: TRBD2
clone size: .
CDR3 DNA: TGCAGTGCTAGACAGATAGCGGGAGGGCGGAGCGGGGAGCTGTTTTTT
CDR3 protein: CSARQIAGGRSGELFF

J gene: TRBJ1-1
V gene: TRBV7-8
D gene: .
clone size: .
CDR3 DNA: TGTGCCAGCAGCTTAATTGGACCGAACACTGAAGCTTTCTTT
CDR3 protein: CASSLIGPNTEAFF

J gene: TRBJ2-3
V gene: TRBV4-1
D gene: .
clone size: .
CDR3 DNA: TGCGCCAGCAGAGAGGGCAGCAACACAGATACGCAGTATTTT
CDR3 protein: CASREGSNTDTQYF

J gene: TRBJ2-2
V gene: TRBV3-1
D gene: .
clone size: few
CDR3 DNA: TGTGCCAGCAGCCCGCGACAGGCGCGGACCGGGGAGCTGTTTTTT
CDR3 protein: CASSPRQARTGELFF

J gene: TRBJ1-1
V gene: TRBV5-1
D gene: .
clone size: many
CDR3 DNA: TGCGCCAGCAAGGCCTTCGATGACACTGAAGCTTTCTTT
CDR3 protein: CASKAFDDTEAFF

J gene: TRBJ2-5
V gene: TRBV11-2
D gene: .
clone size: .
CDR3 DNA: TGTGCCAGCAGCCCGGGACCCCTCCGGGGGACCCAGTACTTC
CDR3 protein: CASSPGPLRGTQYF

J gene: TRBJ2-1
V gene: TRBV2
D gene: .
clone size: .
CDR3 DNA: TGTGCCAGCAGTGAGACAGCGTTCATAGCTACTGAGCAGTTCTTC
CDR3 protein: CASSETAFIATEQFF

J gene: TRBJ1-5
V gene: TRBV7-2
D gene: .
clone size: few
CDR3 DNA: TGTGCCAGCAGCTGGGTAAGCAATCAGCCCCAGCATTTT
CDR3 protein: CASSWVSNQPQHF

J gene: TRBJ2-5
V gene: TRBV11-2
D gene: TRBD1
clone size: .
CDR3 DNA: TGTGCCAGCAGCTTACAGGGGGTGAAAGAGACCCAGTACTTC
CDR3 protein: CASSLQGVKETQYF

J gene: TRBJ2-4
V gene: TRBV7-2
D gene: .
clone size: few
CDR3 DNA: TGTGCCAGCAGCTTAGCGCACAGGGTGGACATTCAGTACTTC
CDR3 protein: CASSLAHRVDIQYF

J gene: TRBJ2-5
V gene: TRBV27
D gene: TRBD1
clone size: few
CDR3 DNA: TGTGCCAGCAGTTCCCGGGACAGGGGGATGGGGACCCAGTACTTC
CDR3 protein: CASSSRDRGMGTQYF

J gene: TRBJ2-7
V gene: TRBV5-1
D gene: .
clone size: few
CDR3 DNA: TGCGCCAGCAGCCGCTCCTCTGCAGGATCCGACTACGAGCAGTACTTC
CDR3 protein: CASSRSSAGSDYEQYF

J gene: TRBJ2-2
V gene: TRBV6-1
D gene: .
clone size: .
CDR3 DNA: TGTGCCAGCAGGCTAGAGGGCCGGCCAAAGAACACCGGGGAGCTGTTTTTT
CDR3 protein: CASRLEGRPKNTGELFF

J gene: TRBJ2-7
V gene: TRBV3-1
D gene: .
clone size: .
CDR3 DNA: TGTGCCAGCAGCCAAGACGGGACCTACGAGCAGTACTTC
CDR3 protein: CASSQDGTYEQYF

J gene: TRBJ2-1
V gene: TRBV30
D gene: .
clone size: few
CDR3 DNA: TGTGCCTGGAGCCCAGGAATCCGGGGGCAGTTCTTC
CDR3 protein: CAWSPGIRGQFF

J gene: TRBJ2-3
V gene: TRBV5-1
D gene: TRBD2
clone size: few
CDR3 DNA: TGCGCCAGCAGCTTAAGCGGGAGGTACACAGATACGCAGTATTTT
CDR3 protein: CASSLSGRYTDTQYF

J gene: TRBJ1-1
V gene: TRBV3-1
D gene: TRBD1
clone size: .
CDR3 DNA: TGTGCCAGCAGCCGGCGGGACAGGACTGAAGCTTTCTTT
CDR3 protein: CASSRRDRTEAFF

J gene: TRBJ1-1
V gene: TRBV6-9
D gene: TRBD1
clone size: .
CDR3 DNA: TGTGCCAGCACCACAGGGGGCTTGGGAATGAACACTGAAGCTTTCTTT
CDR3 protein: CASTTGGLGMNTEAFF

J gene: TRBJ2-4
V gene: TRBV7-9
D gene: .
clone size: few
CDR3 DNA: TGTGCCAGCAGTTCCAGGGTGTTGGACATTCAGTACTTC
CDR3 protein: CASSSRVLDIQYF

J gene: TRBJ2-7
V gene: TRBV6-5
D gene: .
clone size: few
CDR3 DNA: TGTGCCAGCAGAAATTCGGACGAGCAGTACTTC
CDR3 protein: CASRNSDEQYF

J gene: TRBJ2-3
V gene: TRBV27
D gene: TRBD1
clone size: few
CDR3 DNA: TGTGCCAGCAGTTTATTGGGGACAGGGTTGACAGATACGCAGTATTTT
CDR3 protein: CASSLLGTGLTDTQYF

J gene: TRBJ2-1
V gene: TRBV18
D gene: .
clone size: .
CDR3 DNA: TGTGCCAGCTCCGCTGGTTTATACAATGAGCAGTTCTTC
CDR3 protein: CASSAGLYNEQFF

J gene: TRBJ2-7
V gene: TRBV2
D gene: .
clone size: .
CDR3 DNA: TGTGCCACCACGCGACAGGTCCCTATTCCGGGGTACTCCTACGAGCAGTACTTC
CDR3 protein: CATTRQVPIPGYSYEQYF

J gene: TRBJ2-6
V gene: TRBV5-1
D gene: TRBD1
clone size: few
CDR3 DNA: TGCGCCAGCAGCGCACAGGGGTCCGGGGCCAACGTCCTGACTTTC
CDR3 protein: CASSAQGSGANVLTF

J gene: TRBJ1-6
V gene: TRBV7-9
D gene: .
clone size: few
CDR3 DNA: TGTGCCAGCAGCTTAGACGCCGCGGGGGTTTCACCCCTCCACTTT
CDR3 protein: CASSLDAAGVSPLHF

J gene: TRBJ2-7
V gene: TRBV5-1
D gene: .
clone size: .
CDR3 DNA: TGCGCCAGCAGCGCGGGGGACAGATTTTACTACGAGCAGTACTTC
CDR3 protein: CASSAGDRFYYEQYF

J gene: TRBJ1-6
V gene: TRBV5-1
D gene: TRBD1
clone size: .
CDR3 DNA: TGCGCCAGCAGCCCCGCTGGGCAGGGGGCCAATTCACCCCTCCACTTT
CDR3 protein: CASSPAGQGANSPLHF

J gene: TRBJ2-7
V gene: TRBV10-3
D gene: TRBD1
clone size: .
CDR3 DNA: TGTGCCATCAGTGAGAGGGGGCCCTACGAGCAGTACTTC
CDR3 protein: CAISERGPYEQYF

J gene: TRBJ2-1
V gene: TRBV6-1
D gene: TRBD2
clone size: .
CDR3 DNA: TGTGCCAGCAGAGTATTGGGACTAGCGGGGGCCAATGAGCAGTTCTTC
CDR3 protein: CASRVLGLAGANEQFF

J gene: TRBJ2-1
V gene: TRBV7-3
D gene: TRBD2
clone size: .
CDR3 DNA: TGTGCCAGCAGCTTAATTGCTAAGGCGGGAGCCTCTAGTGAGCAGTTCTTC
CDR3 protein: CASSLIAKAGASSEQFF

J gene: TRBJ2-7
V gene: TRBV27
D gene: TRBD1
clone size: .
CDR3 DNA: TGTGCCAGCAGAATAGACAGGGTCCACTACGAGCAGTACTTC
CDR3 protein: CASRIDRVHYEQYF

J gene: TRBJ2-3
V gene: TRBV4-3
D gene: .
clone size: few
CDR3 DNA: TGCGCCAGCAGCCAAGATTGGACACCCGTCACAGATACGCAGTATTTT
CDR3 protein: CASSQDWTPVTDTQYF

J gene: TRBJ1-4
V gene: TRBV10-3
D gene: .
clone size: .
CDR3 DNA: TGTGCCATCAGTGTGTCGCCTAATGAAAAACTGTTTTTT
CDR3 protein: CAISVSPNEKLFF

J gene: TRBJ2-4
V gene: TRBV28
D gene: .
clone size: .
CDR3 DNA: TGTGCCAGCAGCCCCGGACGAGCTTTTCAGTACTTC
CDR3 protein: CASSPGRAFQYF

J gene: TRBJ2-1
V gene: TRBV20-1
D gene: .
clone size: .
CDR3 DNA: TGCAGTGTCGGGGTCTCCTACAATGAGCAGTTCTTC
CDR3 protein: CSVGVSYNEQFF

J gene: TRBJ2-1
V gene: TRBV10-3
D gene: TRBD2
clone size: .
CDR3 DNA: TGTGCCATCACCCCAAGGGATAGCGGGGGGTCCAATGAGCAGTTCTTC
CDR3 protein: CAITPRDSGGSNEQFF

J gene: TRBJ2-1
V gene: TRBV3-1
D gene: .
clone size: .
CDR3 DNA: TGTGCCAGCAGCCAGCAGGGTTCCTACAATGAGCAGTTCTTC
CDR3 protein: CASSQQGSYNEQFF

J gene: TRBJ1-4
V gene: TRBV20-1
D gene: .
clone size: .
CDR3 DNA: TGCAGTGCCAGCGCAGGTCTTAATGAAAAACTGTTTTTT
CDR3 protein: CSASAGLNEKLFF

J gene: TRBJ2-5
V gene: TRBV20-1
D gene: .
clone size: few
CDR3 DNA: TGCAGTGCTAACCGAGGACCGAGGGGCGAGACCCAGTACTTC
CDR3 protein: CSANRGPRGETQYF

J gene: TRBJ2-1
V gene: TRBV30
D gene: .
clone size: .
CDR3 DNA: TGTGCCTGGAGTGTGACGCGAAATCGGAGAGGGTACAATGAGCAGTTCTTC
CDR3 protein: CAWSVTRNRRGYNEQFF

J gene: TRBJ2-5
V gene: TRBV29-1
D gene: TRBD2
clone size: many
CDR3 DNA: TGCAGCGTTGAAATCCTAGCGGGGGGCCATCACCAAGAGACCCAGTACTTC
CDR3 protein: CSVEILAGGHHQETQYF

J gene: TRBJ2-5
V gene: TRBV6-9
D gene: .
clone size: .
CDR3 DNA: TGTGCCAGCAGTTATGTTGGACCTTGTGCAGGACAAGAGACCCAGTACTTC
CDR3 protein: CASSYVGPCAGQETQYF

J gene: TRBJ2-1
V gene: TRBV5-1
D gene: .
clone size: .
CDR3 DNA: TGCGCCAGCAGCTTGGAGTTACAGGTCAATGAGCAGTTCTTC
CDR3 protein: CASSLELQVNEQFF

J gene: TRBJ1-5
V gene: TRBV12-3/TRBV12-4
D gene: TRBD1
clone size: few
CDR3 DNA: TGTGCCAGCAGTTTTGCCCGGACAGGGGGCAATCAGCCCCAGCATTTT
CDR3 protein: CASSFARTGGNQPQHF

J gene: TRBJ1-1
V gene: TRBV12-3/TRBV12-4
D gene: .
clone size: few
CDR3 DNA: TGTGCCTCTCTCGCTCCCGGCTACACTGAAGCTTTCTTT
CDR3 protein: CASLAPGYTEAFF

J gene: TRBJ2-7
V gene: TRBV20-1
D gene: TRBD1
clone size: .
CDR3 DNA: TGCAGTGGGCAGACAGGGGGAATCTACGAGCAGTACTTC
CDR3 protein: CSGQTGGIYEQYF

J gene: TRBJ2-7
V gene: TRBV20-1
D gene: .
clone size: .
CDR3 DNA: TGCAGTGCTAGAGATTGGGACGACTACGAGCAGTACTTC
CDR3 protein: CSARDWDDYEQYF

J gene: TRBJ2-1
V gene: TRBV20-1
D gene: TRBD2
clone size: many
CDR3 DNA: TGCAGCGCCCGGGGGGGGAGCTCCTACAATGAGCAGTTCTTC
CDR3 protein: CSARGGSSYNEQFF

J gene: TRBJ2-1
V gene: TRBV7-9
D gene: .
clone size: .
CDR3 DNA: TGTGCCAGCAGCTTAGCGGCGGCGGCATCTGAGCAGTTCTTC
CDR3 protein: CASSLAAAASEQFF